Following are 15 T cell receptor beta chains from one sample sequenced in a study of cytomegalovirus exposure and HLA in healthy donors. Only in-frame clones appear in the TCRdb table, and some are missing; sequencing was by immunoSEQ multiplex PCR. The repertoire includes some 320,000 clones, approximately 90% of them detected once, and roughly 1.2% sits in the top ten. Material for sequencing was PBMCs. The receptor set was obtained from a woman in her twenties or thirties in good health and CMV-seropositive.

CDR3 in DNA: TGCGCCAGCAGCCAGGCCCCCCAGAATCAGCCCCAGCATTTT. Protein: CASSQAPQNQPQHF. The genes are TRBV4-1 and TRBJ1-5; D is unclear. Germline-derived CDR1 and CDR2 are MGHRA and YSYEKL. The CDR3 covers 14 residues. The V end was cut by 3 bases, the J end by 4 bases, with 10 bases between.

Regarding this clone: Relative to the germline gene, one junction end is altered; a read error may explain this. This CDR3 reads CASSLAVLTDDRTDTQYF. As DNA, the CDR3 is TGTGCCAGCAGCCTAGCAGTGTTAACAGACGACCGAACAGATACGCAGTATTTT. The chain has TRBV7-9 and TRBJ2-3, with a possible D match to TRBD2 (5 bases). Germline lookup yields CDR1 SEHNR and CDR2 FQNEAQ (reference sequence). The CDR3 has 18 residues.

Notes on this clone: This specimen includes other DNA sequences encoding the same CDR3. This chain connects TRBV4-2 to TRBJ2-3; D is possibly TRBD2 (6 bases). Trimming stripped 4 bases from V and 0 bases from J, with 11 bases between. Looked up from germline, CDR1 is LGHNA and CDR2 is YNFKEQ. The CDR3 runs 15 residues. CDR3 bases: TGTGCCAGCAGCCTACTAGCAGCTAGCACAGATACGCAGTATTTT. As protein: CASSLLAASTDTQYF.

The chain couples TRBV11-2 to TRBJ2-7; D remains unclear. From germline, CDR1 is SGHAT and CDR2 FQNNGV. The CDR3 has 15 amino acids. The V end lost 5 bases, the J end lost 4 bases, and 18 bases lay between the germline ends. CDR3 nucleotides: TGTGCCAGCAGCCCAAGTGGTGGGTGGATTTACGAGCAGTACTTC. Its protein is CASSPSGGWIYEQYF.

This sequence joins TRBV7-2 and TRBJ2-2; D call uncertain. Germline values: CDR1 SGHTA, CDR2 FQGNSA. V was trimmed by 5 bases and J by 7 bases, leaving 5 bases between them. The CDR3 spans 11 residues. The CDR3 nucleotides read TGTGCCAGCAGCCTCTACGGGGAGCTGTTTTTT. Translation gives CASSLYGELFF.

V is TRBV4-3 and J is TRBJ1-1; no definite D call. CDR3 length equals 15 residues. Trimming pared 0 bases from V and 6 bases from J, leaving 14 bases between. Germline CDR1 LGHNA, CDR2 YSLEER. This CDR3 reads CASSQDRAVPAEAFF. The CDR3 nucleotides read TGCGCCAGCAGCCAAGATCGGGCTGTACCGGCTGAAGCTTTCTTT.

The V call is TRBV19, the J call TRBJ1-5; D is possibly TRBD1 (6 bases). The V gene lost 5 bases and the J gene lost 3 bases, with 8 bases spanning the gap. Germline CDR1 and CDR2: LNHDA and SQIVND (reference sequence). The CDR3 has 13 residues. Here the CDR3 DNA reads TGTGCCAGTAGTGGGACAATCAATCAGCCCCAGCATTTT. Residues: CASSGTINQPQHF.

The rearrangement uses TRBV30 and TRBJ2-5; 9 bases match TRBD2. Trimming at V came to 1 base and at J to 4 bases, leaving 10 bases not matched to a gene. The length of the CDR3 is 16 residues. The germline V gene has CDR1 GTSNPN and CDR2 SVGIG (reference sequence). CDR3 loop: CAWSEVSGSFGETQYF. CDR3 nucleotides: TGTGCCTGGAGTGAGGTTAGCGGGAGCTTCGGAGAGACCCAGTACTTC.

V is TRBV27 and J is TRBJ2-6; no reliable D call. CDR3 length: 14 amino acids. The V and J ends lost 2 bases and 0 bases respectively, with 2 bases between them. Germline assignment: CDR1 MNHEY and CDR2 SMNVEV (reference sequence). CDR3 DNA: TGTGCCAGCAGTTTAGACTCTGGGGCCAACGTCCTGACTTTC. Translated, it gives CASSLDSGANVLTF.

The chain combines TRBV18 with TRBJ2-7; TRBD1 matches 8 bases. V trimming: 2 bases; J trimming: 7 bases; junction bases outside the gene matches: 7. The CDR3 has 14 residues. Per germline, CDR1 KGHSH and CDR2 LQKENI. CDR3 protein: CASSPNKQGVEQYF. The CDR3 nucleotides are TGTGCCAGCTCACCAAACAAACAGGGGGTAGAGCAGTACTTC.

This chain uses TRBV2 with TRBJ1-2, with unresolved D. V lost 5 bases and J lost 7, with 14 bases in between. The CDR3 loop spans 13 amino acids. Germline V gene data show CDR1 as SNHLY and CDR2 as FYNNEI. As DNA, the CDR3 is TGTGCCAGCAGTTTGAAGGTTGGTGGTGGCTACACCTTC. Translation gives CASSLKVGGGYTF.

The CDR3 nucleotides are TGTGCCAGCAGCGTAGGCCCTGGCTCCTCCTACGAGCAGTACTTC. It is translated as CASSVGPGSSYEQYF. The V and J genes are TRBV9 and TRBJ2-7; no firm D call. There are 15 residues in the CDR3. Germline lookup yields CDR1 SGDLS and CDR2 YYNGEE. The V end was cut by 0 bases, the J end by 0 bases, with 10 bases between.

This clone was observed a few times. The chain combines TRBV7-6 with TRBJ1-1; the D gene is possibly TRBD1 (5 bases). Per germline, CDR1 SGHVS and CDR2 FNYEAQ. The CDR3 covers 12 residues. Trimming cost V 3 bases and J 6 bases, with 8 bases left between them. CDR3: CASSLGDAEAFF. As DNA, the CDR3 is TGTGCCAGCAGCTTGGGGGACGCTGAAGCTTTCTTT. Full variable domain (rest looked up from reference TRBV7-6 and TRBJ1-1): GAGVSQSPRYKVTKRGQDVALRCDPISGHVSLYWYRQALGQGPEFLTYFNYEAQQDKSGLPNDRFSAERPEGSISTLTIQRTEQRDSAMYRCASSLGDAEAFFGQGTRLTVV.

For this clone: With a much larger clone just one base away, this may be a read error. Other DNA sequences of this sample code for an identical CDR3. The chain links TRBV9 to TRBJ2-7; D is unclear. CDR3 length: 11 residues. Germline CDR1 is SGDLS and CDR2 is YYNGEE. V dropped 2 bases and J dropped 0 bases, with 0 bases sitting between them. The CDR3 DNA sequence: TGTGCCAGCAGCGTCTCCTACGAGCAGTACTTC. Amino acid sequence: CASSVSYEQYF.

The CDR3 here is CAWTSHNEQFF. The CDR3 coding sequence is TGTGCCTGGACTAGCCACAATGAGCAGTTCTTC. This chain joins TRBV30 and TRBJ2-1, with D perhaps matching TRBD2 (5 bases). The length of the CDR3 is 11 residues. Germline CDR1 and CDR2: GTSNPN and SVGIG (reference sequence). V was clipped by 4 bases and J by 5 bases, with 6 bases between them.